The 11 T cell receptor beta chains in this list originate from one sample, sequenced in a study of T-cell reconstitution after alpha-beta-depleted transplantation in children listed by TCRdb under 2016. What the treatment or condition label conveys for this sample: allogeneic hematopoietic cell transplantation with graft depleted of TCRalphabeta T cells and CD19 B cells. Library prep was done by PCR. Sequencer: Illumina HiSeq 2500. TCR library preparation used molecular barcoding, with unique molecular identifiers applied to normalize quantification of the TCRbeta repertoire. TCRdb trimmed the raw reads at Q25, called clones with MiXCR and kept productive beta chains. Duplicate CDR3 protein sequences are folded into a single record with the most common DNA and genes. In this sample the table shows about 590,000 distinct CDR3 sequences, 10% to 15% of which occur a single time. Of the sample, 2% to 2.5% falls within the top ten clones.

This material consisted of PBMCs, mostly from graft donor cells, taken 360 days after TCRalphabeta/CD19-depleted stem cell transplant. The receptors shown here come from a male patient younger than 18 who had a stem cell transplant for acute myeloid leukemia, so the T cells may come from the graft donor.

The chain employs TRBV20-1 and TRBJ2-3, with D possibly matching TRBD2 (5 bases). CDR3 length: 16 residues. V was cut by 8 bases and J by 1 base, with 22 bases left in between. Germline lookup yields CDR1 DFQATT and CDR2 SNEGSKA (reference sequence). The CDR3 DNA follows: TGCAGTCCCGTTATCGAGAGGGAGTATGGCACAGATACGCAGTATTTT. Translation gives CSPVIEREYGTDTQYF.

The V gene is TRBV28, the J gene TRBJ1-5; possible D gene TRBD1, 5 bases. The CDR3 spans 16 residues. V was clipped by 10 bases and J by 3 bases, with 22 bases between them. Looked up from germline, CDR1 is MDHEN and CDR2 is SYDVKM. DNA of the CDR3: TGTGCCACCACCTCGTTCGGCAGGGTCCCCAATCAGCCCCAGCATTTT. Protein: CATTSFGRVPNQPQHF.

The DNA of the CDR3 is TGCAGTGCTAGCAGGGTAGCGGGAGGGCGGGGTGAGCAGTTCTTC. As protein: CSASRVAGGRGEQFF. This rearrangement joins TRBV20-1 to TRBJ2-1, with 11 bases lining up with TRBD2. From germline, CDR1 is DFQATT and CDR2 SNEGSKA (reference sequence). Unmatched junction bases numbered 10, after V lost 3 bases and J lost 9 bases. This CDR3 is built from 15 residues.

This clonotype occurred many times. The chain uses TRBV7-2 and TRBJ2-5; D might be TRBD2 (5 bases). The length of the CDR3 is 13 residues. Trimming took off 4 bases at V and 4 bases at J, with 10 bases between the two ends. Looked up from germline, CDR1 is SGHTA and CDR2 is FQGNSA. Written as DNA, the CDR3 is TGTGCCAGCAGCTACGGGGAAGTAGAGACCCAGTACTTC. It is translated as CASSYGEVETQYF.

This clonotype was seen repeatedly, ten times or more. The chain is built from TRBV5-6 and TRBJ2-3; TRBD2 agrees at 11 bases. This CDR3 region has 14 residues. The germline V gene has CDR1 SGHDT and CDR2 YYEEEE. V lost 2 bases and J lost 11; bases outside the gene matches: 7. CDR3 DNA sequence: TGTGCCAGCAGCTTTCCGACTAGCGGGAAAGGGCAGTATTTT. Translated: CASSFPTSGKGQYF. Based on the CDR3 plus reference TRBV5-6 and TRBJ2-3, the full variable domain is DAGVTQSPTHLIKTRGQQVTLRCSPKSGHDTVSWYQQALGQGPQFIFQYYEEEERQRGNFPDRFSGHQFPNYSSELNVNALLLGDSALYLCASSFPTSGKGQYFGPGTRLTVL.

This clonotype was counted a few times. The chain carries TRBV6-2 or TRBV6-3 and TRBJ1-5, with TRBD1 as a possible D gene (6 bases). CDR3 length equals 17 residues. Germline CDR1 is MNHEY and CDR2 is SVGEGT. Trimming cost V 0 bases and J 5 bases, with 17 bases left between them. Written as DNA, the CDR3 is TGTGCCAGCAGTTACTCGGGACAACTGAAATATTATCAGCCCCAGCATTTT. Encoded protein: CASSYSGQLKYYQPQHF.

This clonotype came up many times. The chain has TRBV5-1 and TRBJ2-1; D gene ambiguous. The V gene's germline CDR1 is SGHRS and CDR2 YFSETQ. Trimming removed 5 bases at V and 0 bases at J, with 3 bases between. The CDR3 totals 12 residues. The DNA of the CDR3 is TGCGCCAGCAGTTTCTCCTACAATGAGCAGTTCTTC. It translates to CASSFSYNEQFF.

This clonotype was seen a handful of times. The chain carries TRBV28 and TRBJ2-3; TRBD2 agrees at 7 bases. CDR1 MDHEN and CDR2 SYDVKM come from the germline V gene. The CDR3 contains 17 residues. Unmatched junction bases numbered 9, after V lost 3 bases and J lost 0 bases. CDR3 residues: CASSFTRLALSTDTQYF. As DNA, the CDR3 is TGTGCCAGCAGTTTCACCCGACTAGCCCTTAGCACAGATACGCAGTATTTT.

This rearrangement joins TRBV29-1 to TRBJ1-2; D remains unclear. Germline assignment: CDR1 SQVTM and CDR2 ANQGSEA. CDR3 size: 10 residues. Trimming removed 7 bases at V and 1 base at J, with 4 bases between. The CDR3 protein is CSDGNYGYTF. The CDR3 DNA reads TGCAGCGACGGTAACTATGGCTACACCTTC.

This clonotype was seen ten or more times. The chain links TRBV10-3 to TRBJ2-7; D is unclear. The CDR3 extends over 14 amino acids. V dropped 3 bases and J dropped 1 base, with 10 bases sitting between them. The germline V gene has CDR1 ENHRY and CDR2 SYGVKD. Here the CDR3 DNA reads TGTGCCATCAGTGATATAAGGAGTTCCTACGAGCAGTACTTC. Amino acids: CAISDIRSSYEQYF.

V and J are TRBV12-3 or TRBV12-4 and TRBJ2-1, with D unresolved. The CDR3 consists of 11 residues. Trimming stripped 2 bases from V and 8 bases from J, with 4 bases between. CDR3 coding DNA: TGTGCCAGCAGTTTATTCGATGAGCAGTTCTTC. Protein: CASSLFDEQFF.